The entry that follows covers one TCR beta chain sequence. The table lists this clonotype with many counts. This receptor's antigen is unknown. Per-base quality was not reported, and no clone a single base away is much larger than it. TCR beta CDR3 regions were amplified from RNA transcripts. The TCR CDR3 was subjected to a first round of RT-PCR using the HTBI primer set and the Qiagen OneStep RT-PCR kit. The libraries were constructed in a second round of multiplex PCR and then size-selected and purified. Paired-end sequencing of the libraries was performed with 100 bp reads on an Illumina HiSeq2000. Turning to the authors' computational methods: Raw data were processed with SOAPnuke, discarding reads with adapters, uncalled bases, mean Phred below 15, or no exact constant-primer or identifier match. COPE v1.2.5 was used to merge the high-quality paired reads, and each unique nucleotide sequence was defined as a clonotype. MiTCR v1.1 was used to align clonotypes to the IMGT TRBV, TRBD and TRBJ reference segments. The analysis was restricted to V-J combinations with a frequency above 0.0001, which together covered just over 99% of the repertoires. A TCS score was defined as the ratio between F50 (clonal expansion) and ExV (chaos), using BLOSUM62-based TCRdist between CDR3 peptides within each V-J. Welch's t-statistics and random forest reduced around 550 V-J features to 13, which were used in a naive Bayes classifier (R e1071). The public reads were reprocessed in TCRdb via fastp at Q25 and MiXCR, keeping in-frame beta chains. Rows merge per CDR3 protein into single entries with the most common DNA and genes. These V and J calls are TCRdb output, not the study's own analysis. A total of hundreds of thousands of distinct CDR3 sequences appear in this sample, roughly an eighth of them only once. The ten largest account for 9.2% of the sample.

This entry comes from a study of T cells in Graves' hyperthyroidism and ophthalmopathy (dated by TCRdb to the late 2010s). Background for the entire study: Peripheral blood was collected at initial diagnosis, before any treatment. After sampling, hyperthyroidism patients received methimazole starting at 30 mg daily, and ophthalmopathy patients received high-dose intravenous methylprednisolone. An independent validation cohort of around 19 hyperthyroidism patients and approximately 17 patients who later progressed to ophthalmopathy tested prospective prediction of ophthalmopathy. TCR V-J signatures able to tell the groups apart were searched for in a discovery cohort of about a hundred patients, of whom about 40 had Graves' ophthalmopathy and 57 had stable Graves' hyperthyroidism. The study also compared thyroid tissue and blood T-cell repertoires from 5 to 7 Graves' hyperthyroidism patients. The paper reports TCR Vbeta CDR3 sequencing of about 140 peripheral blood samples: 43 ophthalmopathy, roughly 74 hyperthyroidism and around 17 progressor patients. The 90 to 100 discovery patients were randomly divided into training and test sets at a 7:3 ratio.

The paper's findings and limits, for the study overall: No statistical method was used to set the sample size in advance, and investigators knew the group allocation. Most expanded thyroid clonotypes (frequency above 0.001) were also found in blood, which suggests that blood repertoires may mirror thyroid immune responses. A model built on a 13 V-J signature distinguished ophthalmopathy from stable hyperthyroidism, reaching around 88% sensitivity and around 81% specificity in cross-validation and 80%/75% in testing. In validation, progression to ophthalmopathy was predicted by the model with nearly 71% sensitivity and 72.22% specificity, a median of approximately 7.1 months before onset.

The cysteine opens and the phenylalanine closes a CDR3 of 16 amino acids. Here the CDR3 DNA is all that survives: 48 bases in frame from base 1. Looking up the germline V gene yields CDR1 SGHTA and CDR2 FQGNSA. The junction shows trimming of 0 bases on V and 0 bases on J, and the gene matches do not reach 2 bases of it. Stable Graves' hyperthyroidism was defined as the absence of progression to ophthalmopathy over 18 months of follow-up. Hyperthyroidism patients were aged 18 to 65 years and newly diagnosed, with disease duration of less than 2 months. Any patient with an uncontrolled infection, another autoimmune disease, pregnancy or lactation was excluded. Clinical symptoms, serum thyroxine and TRAb, thyroid ultrasound, and orbital computed tomography formed the basis for the diagnoses. Ficoll-Paque density gradient centrifugation was used to isolate PBMCs from 9.5 to 10 ml of fresh peripheral blood. Total RNA was extracted with Trizol reagent, and quality was checked on an Agilent 2100 Bioanalyzer.

This clonotype was obtained from a woman between 18 and 29 years old with Graves' hyperthyroidism. In this chain, TRBV7-2 is recombined with TRBJ1-5, with 7 middle bases fitting TRBD1. Sequenced: blood. The nucleotide sequence reads as follows: TGTGCCAGCAGCTTAGCCGGGACAGATAGCAATCAGCCCCAGCATTTT. Its coded protein is CASSLAGTDSNQPQHF.